Following are 30 T cell receptor beta chains from one sample sequenced in a study of blood T cell repertoires in COVID-19. Clones were sequenced by immunoSEQ multiplex PCR, and TCRdb holds only the in-frame ones, with some missing. The sample consists of about 360,000 clones, 75% to 90% of them appearing once. The material sequenced was peripheral blood. These receptors all stem from a woman aged 55-69 years with COVID-19, enrolled during active disease.

The chain couples TRBV6-5 to TRBJ1-2, with D possibly being TRBD1 (5 bases). From germline, CDR1 is MNHEY and CDR2 SVGAGI. Trimming took 2 bases from V and 2 from J, leaving 12 bases between them. The length of the CDR3 is 15 residues. Here the CDR3 DNA reads TGTGCCAGCAGTTACCGCCTAGGGGCCAACTATGGCTACACCTTC. This translates into CASSYRLGANYGYTF.

The CDR3 sequence is CASSYIPGEKSGELFF. DNA of the CDR3: TGTGCCAGCAGTTACATACCGGGAGAGAAATCCGGGGAGCTGTTTTTT. The chain carries TRBV6-5 and TRBJ2-2, with D possibly matching TRBD2 (6 bases). CDR3 length: 16 residues. CDR1 and CDR2 from the germline V gene are MNHEY and SVGAGI. The ends were cut back, 2 bases at V and 6 bases at J, with 16 bases in the middle.

V gene TRBV6-5 combines with J gene TRBJ2-6; TRBD1 is a possible D gene (6 bases). The CDR3 extends over 14 amino acids. Trimming took 8 bases from V and 2 from J, leaving 10 bases between them. Germline CDR1 and CDR2: MNHEY and SVGAGI. CDR3 nucleotides: TGTGCCAGCTTCGACAGGACTGGGGCCAACGTCCTGACTTTC. It translates to CASFDRTGANVLTF.

J is TRBJ2-1 and V is TRBV9, with 10 bases identical to TRBD1. In germline, CDR1 is SGDLS, CDR2 YYNGEE. Germline trimming cut 4 bases from V and 0 bases from J; bases unmatched to any gene: 1. CDR3 length: 15 amino acids. This chain's CDR3 is CASSRDRGSYNEQFF. The CDR3 DNA is TGTGCCAGCAGCCGGGACAGGGGCTCCTACAATGAGCAGTTCTTC. The full variable domain, rest sourced from reference TRBV9 and TRBJ2-1, is DSGVTQTPKHLITATGQRVTLRCSPRSGDLSVYWYQQSLDQGLQFLIQYYNGEERAKGNILERFSAQQFPDLHSELNLSSLELGDSALYFCASSRDRGSYNEQFFGPGTRLTVL.

V is TRBV5-4 and J is TRBJ1-2, with 8 bases lining up with TRBD1. The CDR3 runs 13 residues. CDR1 is SGHNT, CDR2 YYREEE, per germline (reference sequence). The V segment lost 3 bases and the J segment 5 bases; nucleotides outside the gene matches: 3. Here the CDR3 DNA reads TGTGCCAGCAGCTCAACAGGGGGGTATGGCTACACCTTC. Encoded protein: CASSSTGGYGYTF.

The chain joins TRBV3-1 (or the pseudogene TRBV3-2) to TRBJ2-1, with 13 bases matching TRBD2. With V trimmed by 6 bases and J by 5 bases, 4 bases remained unmatched. The CDR3 totals 15 residues. CDR1 and CDR2 (germline): LGHDT, YNNKEL (reference sequence). The CDR3 protein is CASRPLAGGDNEQFF. The CDR3 DNA follows: TGTGCCAGCAGACCACTAGCGGGGGGGGACAATGAGCAGTTCTTC.

This chain uses TRBV30 with TRBJ2-3, with TRBD2 matching over 13 bases. Germline V lookup: CDR1 GTSNPN, CDR2 SVGIG (reference sequence). The CDR3 is 17 residues long. V shed 0 bases and J 5 bases; nucleotides not matched to a gene: 8. CDR3 region: CAWSVLRTSGGQDTQYF. Written as DNA, the CDR3 is TGTGCCTGGAGTGTCCTAAGGACTAGCGGGGGCCAAGATACGCAGTATTTT.

A single count supports this clone. The chain joins TRBV6-5 to TRBJ2-2, with 8 bases lining up with TRBD1. The CDR3 loop spans 16 amino acids. Germline loops: CDR1 MNHEY, CDR2 SVGAGI. V was clipped by 2 bases and J by 1 base; unmatched bases: 3. This CDR3 is CASSYGDRRNTGELFF. The DNA for the CDR3 is TGTGCCAGCAGTTACGGGGACAGGCGGAACACCGGGGAGCTGTTTTTT.

In its sample, this clone was seen a few times. The gene calls are TRBV7-3 and TRBJ2-1; 14 bases agree with TRBD2. The trim removed 1 base at V and 0 bases at J, leaving 5 bases unmatched. The germline V gene has CDR1 SGHTA and CDR2 FQGTGA. CDR3 size: 19 residues. CDR3 in amino acids: CASSLRGLAGAVSYNEQFF. As DNA, the CDR3 is TGTGCCAGCAGCTTAAGGGGACTAGCGGGGGCCGTCTCCTACAATGAGCAGTTCTTC.

V and J are TRBV30 and TRBJ1-1; tentative D call: TRBD1 (5 bases). The length of the CDR3 is 14 residues. Germline values: CDR1 GTSNPN, CDR2 SVGIG (reference sequence). Trimming shortened V by 4 bases and J by 1 base, and 13 bases separated the two germline ends. The CDR3 reads CAWKGATWNTEAFF. The DNA of the CDR3 is TGTGCCTGGAAAGGGGCGACTTGGAACACTGAAGCTTTCTTT.

This chain links TRBV30 with TRBJ1-5, with D possibly being TRBD1 (5 bases). The CDR3 consists of 15 residues. Germline V CDR1 and CDR2: GTSNPN, SVGIG (reference sequence). With 1 base removed from V and 5 bases from J, the gap between germline ends came to 15 bases. Here the CDR3 DNA reads TGTGCCTGGAGTGAGGGGACTGGCTCTTATCAGCCCCAGCATTTT. The encoded protein is CAWSEGTGSYQPQHF.

The V and J genes are TRBV5-4 and TRBJ1-1; the D is unclear. This CDR3 has 14 residues. The V gene lost 0 bases and the J gene lost 3 bases, with 9 bases spanning the gap. Looked up from germline, CDR1 is SGHNT and CDR2 is YYREEE (reference sequence). CDR3 residues: CASSLARGYTEAFF. The CDR3 DNA reads as TGTGCCAGCAGCTTGGCCCGAGGGTACACTGAAGCTTTCTTT.

This chain joins TRBV5-4 and TRBJ2-3, with 9 bases lining up with TRBD2. V shed 4 bases and J 2 bases; nucleotides not matched to a gene: 8. Germline CDR1 SGHNT, CDR2 YYREEE (reference sequence). CDR3 length: 16 amino acids. Here the CDR3 reads CASSDNERGVTDTQYF. The CDR3 nucleotides read TGTGCCAGCAGCGACAACGAGCGGGGGGTCACAGATACGCAGTATTTT.

A remark on this clone: The junction does not match germline at one end; this may be a read error. This rearrangement joins TRBV3-1 (or the pseudogene TRBV3-2) to TRBJ2-1; weak D call: TRBD2 (5 bases). The germline CDR1 and CDR2 sequences are LGHDT and YNNKEL (reference sequence). This CDR3 has 12 amino acids. The DNA of the CDR3 is TGTGCCAGCAGCCAAGAAGGCAGCGGTCAGGTCTTC. This translates into CASSQEGSGQVF.

The DNA of the CDR3 is TGCGCCAGCAGGACTAGCGGGGGGGGGTCCCATGAGCAGTTCTTC. Translating gives CASRTSGGGSHEQFF. This chain connects TRBV10-2 to TRBJ2-1, with TRBD2 matching over 14 bases. V dropped 6 bases and J dropped 8; count of bases not matched to a gene: 6. The CDR3 runs to 15 residues. The V gene's germline CDR1 is WSHSY and CDR2 SAAADI.

To note about this clone: At one end, the junction sequence differs from germline, possibly due to a read error. This chain joins TRBV20-1 and TRBJ1-1; D is perhaps TRBD1 (6 bases). The CDR3 has 8 amino acids. Germline CDR1 and CDR2: DFQATT and SNEGSKA (reference sequence). The CDR3 here is CSAAGGLF. Written as DNA, the CDR3 is TGCAGTGCTGCGGGGGGCCTCTTT.

The chain carries TRBV2 and TRBJ1-1, with a tentative D call TRBD1 (5 bases). V lost 8 bases to trimming and J lost 5 bases, with 21 bases between them. Germline lookup yields CDR1 SNHLY and CDR2 FYNNEI. The CDR3 covers 15 residues. The CDR3 is CASLPSGVVWTEAFF. The CDR3 bases are TGTGCCAGCTTGCCCTCGGGGGTGGTATGGACTGAAGCTTTCTTT. The full variable domain, rest sourced from reference TRBV2 and TRBJ1-1, is EPEVTQTPSHQVTQMGQEVILRCVPISNHLYFYWYRQILGQKVEFLVSFYNNEISEKSEIFDDQFSVERPDGSNFTLKIRSTKLEDSAMYFCASLPSGVVWTEAFFGQGTRLTVV.

This clone showed up just once. V usage is TRBV30 and J usage is TRBJ1-1, with unresolved D. Trimming stripped 5 bases from V and 0 bases from J, with 10 bases between. The CDR3 has 13 amino acids. Per the germline V gene, CDR1 is GTSNPN and CDR2 is SVGIG (reference sequence). CDR3 residues: CAWGRQVNTEAFF. CDR3 in DNA: TGTGCCTGGGGTCGGCAGGTGAACACTGAAGCTTTCTTT. The variable domain in full, with the rest retrieved from reference TRBV30 and TRBJ1-1, is SQTIHQWPATLVQPVGSPLSLECTVEGTSNPNLYWYRQAAGRGLQLLFYSVGIGQISSEVPQNLSASRPQDRQFILSSKKLLLSDSGFYLCAWGRQVNTEAFFGQGTRLTVV.

The chain recombines TRBV9 with TRBJ2-2; 12 positions match TRBD1. This CDR3 has 17 amino acids. Losses at the gene ends were 3 bases for V and 7 bases for J; bases not matched to a gene: 10. The germline V gene encodes CDR1 SGDLS and CDR2 YYNGEE. The CDR3 loop reads CASSARGQGAPSGELFF. The CDR3 DNA reads as TGTGCCAGCAGCGCTAGGGGACAGGGGGCGCCTAGCGGGGAGCTGTTTTTT.

This clone has a single count. The chain couples TRBV5-3 to TRBJ1-5, with a possible D match to TRBD1 (5 bases). TRBV5-3 belongs to the ORF category, with a function that is uncertain. The CDR3 has 14 residues. Trimming left V 2 bases short and J 0 bases short, with 6 bases between. CDR3 region: CARSLRGSNQPQHF. The CDR3, as DNA: TGTGCCAGAAGCTTAAGGGGTAGCAATCAGCCCCAGCATTTT.

V usage is TRBV18 and J usage is TRBJ1-1; D is undetermined. With 1 base removed from V and 6 bases from J, the gap between germline ends came to 12 bases. The germline gives CDR1 KGHSH, CDR2 LQKENI. The CDR3 is made up of 14 amino acids. The CDR3 here is CASSPQGGSAEAFF. In DNA form, the CDR3 reads TGTGCCAGCTCACCACAGGGAGGTTCGGCTGAAGCTTTCTTT. Full variable domain (rest looked up from reference TRBV18 and TRBJ1-1): NAGVMQNPRHLVRRRGQEARLRCSPMKGHSHVYWYRQLPEEGLKFMVYLQKENIIDESGMPKERFSAEFPKEGPSILRIQQVVRGDSAAYFCASSPQGGSAEAFFGQGTRLTVV.

The J gene is TRBJ1-1, the V gene TRBV6-5; 9 bases align to TRBD1. The germline V gene has CDR1 MNHEY and CDR2 SVGAGI. The trim removed 6 bases at V and 0 bases at J, leaving 5 bases unmatched. The CDR3 spans 15 residues. For the CDR3, the DNA is TGTGCCAGCAGGGCCGGGACAGGGATGAACACTGAAGCTTTCTTT. Protein product: CASRAGTGMNTEAFF.

Notes on this clone: Other DNA sequences from this sample encode an identical CDR3 as well. The chain is built from TRBV5-1 and TRBJ1-1; D not certain. Germline CDR1 SGHRS, CDR2 YFSETQ. The V gene lost 3 bases and the J gene lost 0 bases, with 6 bases spanning the gap. This CDR3 spans 13 amino acids. CDR3 nucleotide sequence: TGCGCCAGCAGCTACACAGTGAACACTGAAGCTTTCTTT. It specifies CASSYTVNTEAFF.

The chain recombines TRBV7-7 with TRBJ2-3; 8 nucleotides match TRBD1. The CDR3 length is 16 residues. V trimming: 11 bases; J trimming: 1 base; junction bases outside the gene matches: 14. Germline V gene lookup returns CDR1 SSHAT and CDR2 FNYEAQ (reference sequence). The CDR3 coding sequence is TGTGCCCAGGGGGCGCGTGCGGATTACCGCACAGATACGCAGTATTTT. Translation: CAQGARADYRTDTQYF.

CDR3 coding DNA: TGTGCCAGCAGCTTTCCGACAGGGTTTAATGAAAAACTGTTTTTT. This sequence encodes CASSFPTGFNEKLFF. The chain links TRBV28 to TRBJ1-4; 7 nucleotides line up with TRBD1. The CDR3 loop spans 15 amino acids. The ends lost 6 bases at V and 4 bases at J; junction bases unmatched: 8. Per germline, CDR1 MDHEN and CDR2 SYDVKM.

The V gene is TRBV5-1, the J gene TRBJ2-3; 9 bases match TRBD2. Germline-derived CDR1 and CDR2 are SGHRS and YFSETQ. Trimming took 1 base from V and 7 from J; bases not matched to a gene: 10. The CDR3 extends over 16 amino acids. The CDR3 region has the DNA TGCGCCAGCAGCTTGTTCCAGCGGGGGGACGCAAATACGCAGTATTTT. It codes for CASSLFQRGDANTQYF. Variable domain in full (rest from reference TRBV5-1 and TRBJ2-3): KAGVTQTPRYLIKTRGQQVTLSCSPISGHRSVSWYQQTPGQGLQFLFEYFSETQRNKGNFPGRFSGRQFSNSRSEMNVSTLELGDSALYLCASSLFQRGDANTQYFGPGTRLTVL.

The chain employs TRBV7-2 and TRBJ2-7; 8 bases map to TRBD1. V trimming: 4 bases; J trimming: 2 bases; junction bases outside the gene matches: 4. The V gene's germline CDR1 is SGHTA and CDR2 FQGNSA. This CDR3 has 14 residues. The CDR3: CASSSGQAPYEQYF. The CDR3 region has the DNA TGTGCCAGCAGCTCGGGACAGGCTCCCTACGAGCAGTACTTC.

This clone is a singleton in its sample. The chain has TRBV7-8 and TRBJ2-1; 11 bases match TRBD2. The trim removed 2 bases at V and 9 bases at J, leaving 6 bases unmatched. Germline-derived CDR1 and CDR2 are SGHVS and FQNEAQ. CDR3 length: 15 residues. The CDR3 loop is CASSLLAGGQLEQFF. The CDR3 DNA is TGTGCCAGCAGCTTATTAGCGGGGGGGCAACTTGAGCAGTTCTTC.

The V call is TRBV27, the J call TRBJ1-1; D is unresolved. From germline, CDR1 is MNHEY and CDR2 SMNVEV (reference sequence). The germline V and J ends were trimmed by 6 bases and 2 bases, with 4 bases remaining between them. CDR3 size: 11 residues. The chain's CDR3 is CASSSNTEAFF. CDR3 coding DNA: TGTGCCAGCAGCAGTAACACTGAAGCTTTCTTT.

J is TRBJ1-3 and V is TRBV4-1; the match to TRBD1 covers 7 bases. The CDR3 extends over 17 amino acids. Germline CDR1 MGHRA, CDR2 YSYEKL. J was trimmed by 0 bases and V by 4 bases; bases with no gene match: 9. This chain's CDR3 is CASSPRDSPISGNTIYF. For the CDR3, the DNA is TGCGCCAGCAGCCCAAGGGACAGCCCGATCTCTGGAAACACCATATATTTT.